A selection of T cell receptor beta chains follows, all from one sample in a study of identical twins. Via MiXCR, TCRdb re-called the 5' RACE reads, giving one row per CDR3 protein. The sample holds under 450,000 distinct CDR3 sequences, around 20% seen once. The material sequenced was naive T cells sorted from blood. The receptors derive from a middle-aged man in good health. CDR3s include the opening cysteine and the closing phenylalanine or tryptophan. The D gene is left open where the match is weak. Size is stated for part of the rows, as once, few or many counts, or as a class when the clone is expanded.

D gene: .; clone size: .; V gene: TRBV4-1; J gene: TRBJ2-5; CDR3 DNA: TGCGCCAGCAGCCTACGGGACACACAAGAGACCCAGTACTTC; CDR3 protein: CASSLRDTQETQYF
D gene: .; clone size: .; V gene: TRBV6-5; J gene: TRBJ1-6; CDR3 DNA: TGTGCCAGCAGTTACTCTTCGGGGGAGGGGGGGACCTATAATTCACCCCTCCACTTT; CDR3 protein: CASSYSSGEGGTYNSPLHF
D gene: .; clone size: .; V gene: TRBV7-6; J gene: TRBJ1-4; CDR3 DNA: TGTGCCAGCAGCCGGTGGGGAGAAAAACTGTTTTTT; CDR3 protein: CASSRWGEKLFF
D gene: TRBD2; clone size: many; V gene: TRBV15; J gene: TRBJ2-1; CDR3 DNA: TGTGCCACCAGCAGAGGACTAGCGGGCCTTCAGCAGTTCTTC; CDR3 protein: CATSRGLAGLQQFF
D gene: .; clone size: .; V gene: TRBV29-1; J gene: TRBJ2-7; CDR3 DNA: TGCAGCGTTCTCAGGGTCCACGAGCAGTACTTC; CDR3 protein: CSVLRVHEQYF
D gene: .; clone size: many; V gene: TRBV20-1; J gene: TRBJ1-6; CDR3 DNA: TGCAGTGCCAACGACCAGGGGTGGGGTAATTCACCCCTCCACTTT; CDR3 protein: CSANDQGWGNSPLHF
D gene: TRBD1; clone size: many; V gene: TRBV18; J gene: TRBJ2-5; CDR3 DNA: TGTGCCAGCTCACTCGACAGGGGCGCAGAGACCCAGTACTTC; CDR3 protein: CASSLDRGAETQYF
D gene: TRBD1; clone size: .; V gene: TRBV5-1; J gene: TRBJ1-1; CDR3 DNA: TGCGCCAGCAGCCCCGGGACAGTCATGAACACTGAAGCTTTCTTT; CDR3 protein: CASSPGTVMNTEAFF
D gene: .; clone size: once; V gene: TRBV12-3/TRBV12-4; J gene: TRBJ2-7; CDR3 DNA: TGTGCCAGCAGTTATTCGTACTCCTACGAGCAGTACTTC; CDR3 protein: CASSYSYSYEQYF
D gene: .; clone size: many; V gene: TRBV5-1; J gene: TRBJ2-2; CDR3 DNA: TGCGCCAGCAGCCATGACGGAAACACCGGGGAGCTGTTTTTT; CDR3 protein: CASSHDGNTGELFF
D gene: .; clone size: .; V gene: TRBV4-1; J gene: TRBJ1-4; CDR3 DNA: TGCGCCAGCAGCCAATCCCTTTTGGGCGAAAAACTGTTTTTT; CDR3 protein: CASSQSLLGEKLFF